A selection of T cell receptor beta chains follows, all from one sample in a study of cytomegalovirus exposure and HLA in healthy donors. TCRdb's table, derived via immunoSEQ multiplex PCR, lists solely in-frame clones and lacks some. The sample shows roughly 130,000 clones, 75% to 90% of them seen only once. The sequencing input was PBMCs. Every receptor here comes from a man aged 40-49 years in good health and CMV-seronegative. The CDR3 runs from the conserved cysteine through the conserved F or W. The D gene is left open where the match is weak. A row's size may be missing; if present it is once, few, many or a size class.

CDR3 DNA: TGTGCCAGTAGTTTGTCCGGCTCTGGAAACACCATATATTTT
CDR3 protein: CASSLSGSGNTIYF
clone size: -
D gene: -
J gene: TRBJ1-3
CDR3 length: 14
V gene: TRBV19

CDR3 DNA: TGTGCCAGCAGCTTATCAGGATACGCGAGTCCCTCGAACACCGGGGAGCTGTTTTTT
CDR3 protein: CASSLSGYASPSNTGELFF
clone size: -
D gene: -
J gene: TRBJ2-2
CDR3 length: 19
V gene: TRBV7-8

CDR3 DNA: TGTGCCAGCAACTGGATAGCGGGAGCAGGAGATACGCAGTATTTT
CDR3 protein: CASNWIAGAGDTQYF
clone size: -
D gene: TRBD2
J gene: TRBJ2-3
CDR3 length: 15
V gene: TRBV2

CDR3 DNA: TGTGCCAGCAGTCCGGACAGGCCAAATCAGCCCCAGCATTTT
CDR3 protein: CASSPDRPNQPQHF
clone size: once
D gene: TRBD1
J gene: TRBJ1-5
CDR3 length: 14
V gene: TRBV6-6

CDR3 DNA: TGTGCCAGCACCCCCGGGACAGGGCCCTACAATGAGCAGTTCTTC
CDR3 protein: CASTPGTGPYNEQFF
clone size: -
D gene: TRBD1
J gene: TRBJ2-1
CDR3 length: 15
V gene: TRBV6-1

CDR3 DNA: TGTGCCATCAGAGGGGGTTTAGGCGACGAGCAGTACTTC
CDR3 protein: CAIRGGLGDEQYF
clone size: -
D gene: -
J gene: TRBJ2-7
CDR3 length: 13
V gene: TRBV10-3

CDR3 DNA: TGTGCCAGCAGTGACGGTCGGGGTTTTCAGCCCCAGCATTTT
CDR3 protein: CASSDGRGFQPQHF
clone size: -
D gene: -
J gene: TRBJ1-5
CDR3 length: 14
V gene: TRBV2

CDR3 DNA: TGTGCCTGGAGCGAGGCCGCGACTAGCGGGAGTTGGGACACCGGGGAGCTGTTTTTT
CDR3 protein: CAWSEAATSGSWDTGELFF
clone size: -
D gene: TRBD2
J gene: TRBJ2-2
CDR3 length: 19
V gene: TRBV30

CDR3 DNA: TGTGCCAGTGCCCGGCGAACAGGGAGCACAGATACGCAGTATTTT
CDR3 protein: CASARRTGSTDTQYF
clone size: -
D gene: -
J gene: TRBJ2-3
CDR3 length: 15
V gene: TRBV6-5

CDR3 DNA: TGCGCCAGCAGCTTGGTCGCGGGAGAATTGGGCGAGCAGTACTTC
CDR3 protein: CASSLVAGELGEQYF
clone size: -
D gene: TRBD2
J gene: TRBJ2-7
CDR3 length: 15
V gene: TRBV5-1

CDR3 DNA: TGCGCCAGCAGTGATGGGCAGATATACCAAGAGACCCAGTACTTC
CDR3 protein: CASSDGQIYQETQYF
clone size: once
D gene: -
J gene: TRBJ2-5
CDR3 length: 15
V gene: TRBV10-2

CDR3 DNA: TGTGCCAGCAGCTTGGCCTGGGGACAACAAGAGACCCAGTACTTC
CDR3 protein: CASSLAWGQQETQYF
clone size: -
D gene: -
J gene: TRBJ2-5
CDR3 length: 15
V gene: TRBV5-4

CDR3 DNA: TGTGCCTGGAGTGTAATCTGGGCAGGGCGGACTGAAGCTTTCTTT
CDR3 protein: CAWSVIWAGRTEAFF
clone size: few
D gene: -
J gene: TRBJ1-1
CDR3 length: 15
V gene: TRBV30

CDR3 DNA: TGTGCCAGCACTTCTGGGGCCAACGTCCTGACTTTC
CDR3 protein: CASTSGANVLTF
clone size: -
D gene: -
J gene: TRBJ2-6
CDR3 length: 12
V gene: TRBV11-2

CDR3 DNA: TGCAGCGTTGAGAGGACAGGGGCCACTGAAGCTTTCTTT
CDR3 protein: CSVERTGATEAFF
clone size: -
D gene: TRBD1
J gene: TRBJ1-1
CDR3 length: 13
V gene: TRBV29-1

CDR3 DNA: TGCAGCGCGGGACAGGGATACGATCAGCCCCAGCATTTT
CDR3 protein: CSAGQGYDQPQHF
clone size: -
D gene: TRBD1
J gene: TRBJ1-5
CDR3 length: 13
V gene: TRBV29-1